The clone carrying this T cell receptor (beta chain) was counted a single time. Its antigen is currently unknown. The data are from a study of identical twins. General study findings and limits: For zero-insertion analyses, partial confounding could come from invariant MAIT and iNKT cells.

A universal primer site was created by template switching, with the cDNA bearing unique molecular identifiers. TCRdb re-analysed the 5' RACE reads in MiXCR, keeping a single row per CDR3 protein. The sample comprises about 470,000 distinct CDR3 sequences, approximately 25% of which are singletons, and about 2.7% rests with the top ten. Germline V gene lookup returns CDR1 DFQATT and CDR2 SNEGSKA (reference sequence). This CDR3 comprises 18 residues. The J segment lost 7 bases and the V segment lost 1 base, leaving 16 bases of the junction unmatched. This same sample was also taken into another study, of T cells expressing NK-cell markers.

The genes are TRBV20-1 and TRBJ2-1, with 10 bases lining up with TRBD2. The TCR sequence derives from a woman between 18 and 29 years old in good health. The sample taken for sequencing was CD4+ T cells sorted from blood. The CDR3 loop is CSARARAGGPSLRNEQFF. CDR3 nucleotide sequence: TGCAGTGCTAGAGCTCGAGCGGGAGGGCCTAGTTTAAGGAATGAGCAGTTCTTC.